Only a few counts were recorded for the clone carrying this TCR beta chain. CDR1 and CDR2 from the germline V gene are SGHVS and FNYEAQ. The germline V and J ends were trimmed by 7 bases and 7 bases, with 20 bases remaining between them. The CDR3 totals 14 residues. The sample is drawn from a study of blood T cells in healthy people across ages. The second PCR ran about 6 to 12 cycles with a sample-barcoded 5' primer and J-beta primers. TCRdb re-derived calls from the 5' RACE reads in MiXCR, one entry per CDR3 protein. Here the sample spans 1.4 million or so distinct CDR3 sequences, approximately 43% being singletons.

The chain employs TRBV7-6 and TRBJ2-7; no clear D gene. Sample: blood. This sequence was found in a woman aged 18 to 35 in good health. This CDR3 reads CASIPPSGSNEQYF. The DNA of the CDR3 is TGTGCCAGCATCCCTCCCAGTGGATCCAATGAGCAGTACTTC.